A single sample is the source of the 11 T cell receptor beta chains below, sequenced in a study of T cells in women clearing cervical HPV infection. Sequenced by immunoSEQ multiplex PCR; TCRdb stores in-frame clones only, minus some. Here the sample table reports about 36,000 clones. Sequencing was done on a sample of blood buffy coat. The origin of the receptors is a woman aged 18-69 years with a cervical HPV16 infection that either progressed to CIN3+ or cleared (not recorded which).

In terms of frequency, this clone is medium-sized. The read halts 3 residues ahead of the CDR3 end, with the missing end drawn from the germline J gene. This chain joins TRBV30 and TRBJ2-3, with TRBD2 identical over 11 bases. The CDR3 is 15 amino acids. Germline V gives CDR1 GTSNPN, CDR2 SVGIG (reference sequence). The ends lost 5 bases at V and 2 bases at J; junction bases unmatched: 6. The CDR3 here is CAWDFSGGDTDTQYF. CDR3 bases read: TGTGCCTGGGATTTTAGCGGGGGGGACACAGATACG.

Details on this clone: The read gets to within 3 residues of the CDR3 end, and the germline J gene fills in the rest. This chain links TRBV12-3 or TRBV12-4 with TRBJ1-4; tentative D call: TRBD1 (5 bases). This CDR3 has 14 residues. With 3 bases removed from V and 2 bases from J, the gap between germline ends came to 7 bases. The part of the CDR3 DNA that was read is TGTGCCAGCAGTTTCAGGGTTACTAATGAAAAA. Translating gives CASSFRVTNEK. The whole CDR3 protein is CASSFRVTNEKLFF.

For this clone: The read comes to an end 3 residues before the CDR3 does, leaving the germline J gene to fill in the end. This chain links TRBV19 with TRBJ1-2; D is undetermined. Germline V lookup: CDR1 LNHDA, CDR2 SQIVND (reference sequence). This CDR3 is 13 amino acids long. Deletions cut 6 bases from V and 3 bases from J, with 11 bases between. The CDR3 spells CASSPSRDYGYTF. The covered CDR3 bases are TGTGCCAGTAGCCCGAGTAGGGACTATGGC.

Concerning this clone itself: From the germline J gene comes the end of the CDR3, since the read stops 3 residues before it. The chain links TRBV11-3 to TRBJ2-2; 7 positions agree with TRBD1. CDR1 and CDR2 (germline): SGHNT, YENEEA. The CDR3 is 14 amino acids. The trim removed 6 bases at V and 6 bases at J, leaving 7 bases unmatched. CDR3 amino acids: CASSLQGFPGELFF. The covered CDR3 bases are TGTGCCAGCAGTCTACAGGGGTTCCCCGGGGAG.

As to this clone: The CDR3 extends 3 residues past the end of the read, so its final part is completed from the germline J gene. The same CDR3 also results from other DNA sequences found in this sample. The gene calls are TRBV7-6 and TRBJ1-3; 10 nucleotides agree with TRBD1. After removal of 5 bases from V and 4 bases from J, the junction contained 5 bases not matched to a gene. The CDR3 sequence is 15 residues long. CDR1 and CDR2 from the germline V gene are SGHVS and FNYEAQ. CDR3 sequence: CASSRDRGQGNTIYF. The CDR3 bases that were read are TGTGCCAGCAGCCGAGACAGGGGGCAAGGAAACACC.

With respect to this clone: Read coverage stops 3 residues before the CDR3 terminus; the germline J gene supplies the remainder. This rearrangement joins TRBV30 to TRBJ2-5; D not certain. V lost 1 base and J lost 1, with 7 bases in between. The CDR3 sequence is 13 residues long. The germline V gene has CDR1 GTSNPN and CDR2 SVGIG (reference sequence). CDR3: CAWSEGVQETQYF. The CDR3 DNA, read in part, is TGTGCCTGGAGTGAGGGTGTCCAAGAGACC. The full variable domain, in which reference TRBV30 and TRBJ2-5 provide the parts outside the CDR3, is SQTIHQWPATLVQPVGSPLSLECTVEGTSNPNLYWYRQAAGRGLQLLFYSVGIGQISSEVPQNLSASRPQDRQFILSSKKLLLSDSGFYLCAWSEGVQETQYFGPGTRLLVL.

Worth noting for this clone: Read sequence stops 3 residues before the CDR3 end, and the germline J gene provides the missing end. This chain uses TRBV15 with TRBJ2-5, with D perhaps TRBD1 (5 bases). Trimming took off 1 base at V and 1 base at J, with 7 bases between the two ends. This CDR3 has 14 residues. Germline CDR1 LNHNV, CDR2 YYDKDF (reference sequence). CDR3 residues: CATSRGQFQETQYF. Incomplete CDR3 DNA: TGTGCCACCAGCAGAGGACAGTTCCAAGAGACC.

The sequenced part of the CDR3 DNA is TGTGCCAGCAGCCCCCCCCCGGGGGGCGGGGGTCGCACAGATACG. It yields the protein CASSPPPGGGGRTDT. The CDR3, in full, reads CASSPPPGGGGRTDTQYF. The rearrangement joins TRBV13 to TRBJ2-3; the D gene is possibly TRBD2 (7 bases). The read gets to within 3 residues of the CDR3 end, and the germline J gene fills in the rest. This CDR3 spans 18 amino acids. Germline CDR1 is PRHDT and CDR2 is FYEKMQ (reference sequence). Trimming stripped 5 bases from V and 1 base from J, with 22 bases between.

Remarks on this clone: The observed sequence ends 3 residues before the CDR3 terminus, with the missing tail filled in from the germline J gene. The rearrangement uses TRBV7-9 and TRBJ2-4; D is perhaps TRBD1 (7 bases). The CDR3 consists of 15 residues. The germline gives CDR1 SEHNR, CDR2 FQNEAQ (reference sequence). The covered CDR3 bases are TGTGCCAGCAGCTTAGTCCCTGGGACAGCGGAGGGT. It codes for CASSLVPGTAEG. From start to end, the CDR3 is CASSLVPGTAEGQYF.

In the case of this clone: The CDR3 extends 3 residues past the end of the read, so its final part is completed from the germline J gene. The gene calls are TRBV27 and TRBJ1-2; 8 nucleotides match TRBD1. Germline values: CDR1 MNHEY, CDR2 SMNVEV (reference sequence). The J segment lost 2 bases and the V segment lost 5 bases, leaving 1 base of the junction unmatched. This CDR3 region has 13 residues. The CDR3 bases that were read are TGTGCCAGCAGTCGACAGGGGAACTATGGC. Its translation is CASSRQGNYG. The entire CDR3 is CASSRQGNYGYTF.

Points on this clone: The read falls 3 residues short of the CDR3 end, and the missing part is taken from the germline J gene. The chain recombines TRBV7-2 with TRBJ2-3, with 8 bases matching TRBD2. CDR1 is SGHTA and CDR2 is FQGNSA in the germline V gene. This CDR3 has 15 residues. Incomplete CDR3 DNA: TGTGCCAGCAGCTCGGGACTAGTTCGACAAGAGACG. Encoded protein: CASSSGLVRQET. The full CDR3 protein reads CASSSGLVRQETQYF.